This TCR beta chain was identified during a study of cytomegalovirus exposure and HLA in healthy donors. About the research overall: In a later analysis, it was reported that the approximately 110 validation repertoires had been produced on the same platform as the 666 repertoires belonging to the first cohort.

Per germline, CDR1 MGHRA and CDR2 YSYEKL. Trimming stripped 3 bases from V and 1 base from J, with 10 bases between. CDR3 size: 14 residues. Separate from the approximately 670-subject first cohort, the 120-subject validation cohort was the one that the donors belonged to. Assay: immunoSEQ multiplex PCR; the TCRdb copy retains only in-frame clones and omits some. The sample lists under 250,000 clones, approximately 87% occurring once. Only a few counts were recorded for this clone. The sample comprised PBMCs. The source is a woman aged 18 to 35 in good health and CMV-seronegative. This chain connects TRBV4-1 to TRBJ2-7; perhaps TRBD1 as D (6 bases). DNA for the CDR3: TGCGCCAGCAGCCACCAGGACAGTTCCTACGAGCAGTACTTC. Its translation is CASSHQDSSYEQYF.